Shown below are 31 T cell receptor beta chains from a single sample sequenced in a study of T cells in Graves' hyperthyroidism and ophthalmopathy. Regions amplified from RNA transcripts were the TCR beta CDR3 regions. The HTBI primer set was used in a first-round RT-PCR of the TCR CDR3. TCRdb re-derived calls from the multiplex PCR reads in MiXCR, one entry per CDR3 protein. This table holds around 720,000 distinct CDR3 sequences, around 40% found once. Sequencing was carried out using blood. The receptors stem from a woman in her thirties or forties with Graves' hyperthyroidism.

As to this clonotype: At one end, the junction sequence differs from germline, possibly due to a read error. V gene TRBV6-5 combines with J gene TRBJ1-4, with 9 bases lining up with TRBD1. Per the germline V gene, CDR1 is MNHEY and CDR2 is SVGAGI. The CDR3 contains 15 residues. The DNA of the CDR3 is TGTGCCAGCAGTTCGGGAGACAGGGGGAATGAAGAACTGTTTTTT. This encodes CASSSGDRGNEELFF.

A few counts support this clonotype. The rearrangement uses TRBV5-5 and TRBJ1-6; D is perhaps TRBD1 (6 bases). Trimming stripped 4 bases from V and 5 bases from J, with 13 bases between. The CDR3 covers 15 residues. Germline V lookup: CDR1 SGHKS, CDR2 YYEKEE (reference sequence). The CDR3 spells CASSQRTANNSPLHF. Written as DNA, the CDR3 is TGTGCCAGCAGCCAAAGGACAGCTAATAATTCACCCCTCCACTTT.

J is TRBJ2-7 and V is TRBV7-9; possibly TRBD1 or TRBD2 for D (6 bases each). Trimming shortened V by 8 bases and J by 3 bases, and 17 bases separated the two germline ends. The germline gives CDR1 SEHNR, CDR2 FQNEAQ (reference sequence). This CDR3 spans 14 amino acids. As DNA, the CDR3 is TGTGCCAGCTCTCAATCGGGGGCTGGCTACGAGCAGTACTTC. Translation gives CASSQSGAGYEQYF.

This clonotype has more than one count but fewer than ten. V usage is TRBV20-1 and J usage is TRBJ1-2; TRBD1 matches at 7 bases. This CDR3 contains 16 residues. V shed 5 bases, J shed 2 bases, and the junction held 14 bases outside the gene matches. From germline, CDR1 is DFQATT and CDR2 SNEGSKA (reference sequence). CDR3 nucleotides: TGCAGTGCTGGGGGCGGCGGATCACAGGGGAACTATGGCTACACCTTC. It codes for CSAGGGGSQGNYGYTF.

This clonotype has at least ten counts. V gene TRBV6-5 combines with J gene TRBJ1-6, with D perhaps TRBD1 (5 bases). The CDR3 is 13 amino acids. The germline V gene encodes CDR1 MNHEY and CDR2 SVGAGI. Trimming took 8 bases from V and 8 from J, leaving 13 bases between them. CDR3 coding DNA: TGTGCCAGCGGGAAACGGGACGATTCACCCCTCCACTTT. Its protein product is CASGKRDDSPLHF.

Only one count was recorded for this clonotype. The chain joins TRBV29-1 to TRBJ2-7; D is possibly TRBD2 (5 bases). In germline, CDR1 is SQVTM, CDR2 ANQGSEA. CDR3 length equals 14 residues. V lost 8 bases and J lost 6, with 23 bases in between. This chain's CDR3 is CSSESASRSLEQYF. CDR3 nucleotides: TGCAGCAGTGAATCGGCTAGCAGGAGTCTCGAGCAGTACTTC.

This chain links TRBV7-2 with TRBJ2-7, with D hard to call. This CDR3 is built from 13 residues. Between the trimmed V and J ends, which lost 2 bases and 2 bases, there was a span of 7 bases. Germline CDR1 is SGHTA and CDR2 is FQGNSA. The CDR3 nucleotides are TGTGCCAGCAGCTTACAGGCGGCCTACGAGCAGTACTTC. It translates to CASSLQAAYEQYF.

This clonotype turned up a few times. This chain links TRBV6-5 with TRBJ2-7, with TRBD2 matching over 7 bases. CDR3 length: 13 residues. The V gene end was trimmed by 7 bases and the J gene end by 7 bases; junction bases not matched to a gene: 10. In germline, CDR1 is MNHEY, CDR2 SVGAGI. CDR3 nucleotide sequence: TGTGCCAGCAAGCCAAGCGGGGCAGGGGAGCAGTACTTC. This translates into CASKPSGAGEQYF.

A note on this clonotype: A much larger clone lies one base from this, so it may be a read error. V is TRBV2 and J is TRBJ2-5; possibly TRBD1 for D (5 bases). Germline V gene lookup returns CDR1 SNHLY and CDR2 FYNNEI. This CDR3 is 13 amino acids long. The DNA of the CDR3 is TGTGCCAGCAGCAGGGCCTTCCAAGAGGCCCAGTACTTC. Translating it yields CASSRAFQEAQYF.

This clonotype has just a few counts. V gene TRBV7-9 combines with J gene TRBJ1-1; D uncertain. The CDR3 spans 14 residues. Trimming took 1 base from V and 1 from J, leaving 7 bases between them. Germline CDR1 reads SEHNR; CDR2 reads FQNEAQ (reference sequence). The CDR3: CASSLEVWNTEAFF. The CDR3 DNA reads as TGTGCCAGCAGCTTAGAGGTATGGAACACTGAAGCTTTCTTT.

The chain uses TRBV12-3 or TRBV12-4 and TRBJ1-2, with D perhaps matching TRBD1 (6 bases). The CDR3 consists of 14 residues. V lost 7 bases and J 4 bases, leaving 16 bases between the germline ends. CDR3 DNA: TGTGCCAGCACTCCCTTGGGGGGCGGCTATGGCTACACCTTC. Its protein product is CASTPLGGGYGYTF.

The rearrangement links TRBV6-5 to TRBJ1-2; possible D gene TRBD1, 5 bases. Germline loops: CDR1 MNHEY, CDR2 SVGAGI. The CDR3 totals 14 residues. Trimming pared 8 bases from V and 4 bases from J, leaving 17 bases between. Here the CDR3 DNA reads TGTGCCAGCCGCGGTGAGGGACCCCTCTATGGCTACACCTTC. This codes for CASRGEGPLYGYTF.

Comment on this clonotype: This may come from a read error, since a much larger clone is one base off. V is TRBV6-4 and J is TRBJ2-7, with TRBD1 matching 7 bases. V dropped 2 bases and J dropped 0; count of bases not matched to a gene: 4. The CDR3 length is 15 residues. The germline gives CDR1 MRHNA, CDR2 SNTAGT. The CDR3 is CASSDRGPSSYEQYF. The CDR3 nucleotides are TGTGCCAGCAGTGACAGGGGGCCGAGCTCCTACGAGCAGTACTTC.

The CDR3, as DNA: TGTGCCAGCAGTGACGTTAACGAGCAGTACTTC. Translation gives CASSDVNEQYF. The V and J genes are TRBV2 and TRBJ2-7, with no clear D. Trimming took off 3 bases at V and 5 bases at J, with 5 bases between the two ends. The CDR3 sequence is 11 residues long. The germline CDR1 and CDR2 sequences are SNHLY and FYNNEI.

The genes are TRBV19 and TRBJ1-4; maybe TRBD1 (5 bases). V was pared by 5 bases and J by 10 bases, with 17 bases between. The CDR3 runs to 14 residues. Germline CDR1 is LNHDA and CDR2 is SQIVND (reference sequence). This chain's CDR3 is CASSPPGGAGKLFF. Here the CDR3 DNA reads TGTGCCAGTAGTCCCCCGGGAGGGGCCGGAAAACTGTTTTTT.

There are many counts of this clonotype. This chain links TRBV19 with TRBJ1-6; a possible D gene is TRBD1 (5 bases). Germline assignment: CDR1 LNHDA and CDR2 SQIVND (reference sequence). Trimming stripped 3 bases from V and 6 bases from J, with 9 bases between. The CDR3 runs to 14 residues. In nucleotides, the CDR3 is TGTGCCAGTAGTATGGGCGGGGGTAATTCACCCCTCCACTTT. Translating gives CASSMGGGNSPLHF.

This clonotype was seen more than once but under ten times. The J gene is TRBJ1-1, the V gene TRBV10-2; TRBD1 might be the D (6 bases). From germline, CDR1 is WSHSY and CDR2 SAAADI. The CDR3 sequence is 13 residues long. Trimming cost V 6 bases and J 7 bases, with 15 bases left between them. The CDR3 region is CASSKDSSNEAFF. The CDR3 coding sequence is TGCGCCAGCAGCAAGGACAGTTCCAATGAAGCTTTCTTT.

This clonotype was found many times. The rearrangement uses TRBV19 and TRBJ2-7; 7 bases are a match to TRBD2. The CDR3 consists of 13 residues. Trimming cost V 5 bases and J 5 bases; bases outside gene matches: 6. Germline V CDR1 and CDR2: LNHDA, SQIVND (reference sequence). The CDR3 reads CASSRLASHEQYF. The CDR3 DNA is TGTGCCAGTAGTCGACTAGCTTCCCACGAGCAGTACTTC.

The chain carries TRBV7-2 and TRBJ2-7; maybe TRBD2 (5 bases). The CDR3 spans 13 residues. Germline V lookup: CDR1 SGHTA, CDR2 FQGNSA. V was clipped by 11 bases and J by 4 bases, with 18 bases between them. The CDR3 nucleotides read TGTGCCTGGAGTGTTAGCAGACTATACGAGCAGTACTTC. Translation gives CAWSVSRLYEQYF. Based on the CDR3 plus reference TRBV7-2 and TRBJ2-7, the full variable domain is GAGVSQSPSNKVTEKGKDVELRCDPISGHTALYWYRQSLGQGLEFLIYFQGNSAPDKSGLPSDRFSAERTGGSVSTLTIQRTQQEDSAVYLCAWSVSRLYEQYFGPGTRLTVT.

This clonotype was picked up a small number of times. V usage is TRBV6-6 and J usage is TRBJ1-5; 8 positions agree with TRBD1. J lost 0 bases, V lost 4 bases, and 8 bases had no gene match. CDR3 size: 17 residues. The germline V gene has CDR1 MNHNY and CDR2 SVGAGI (reference sequence). The DNA for the CDR3 is TGTGCCAGCAGTTCCTTGGACAGGGACTATAGCAATCAGCCCCAGCATTTT. Translated, it gives CASSSLDRDYSNQPQHF.

This clonotype occurred many times. CDR3 bases: TGTGCCAGCAGCTTAGCGTCCACGTCTCTTGGAAACACCATATATTTT. Translating it yields CASSLASTSLGNTIYF. The rearrangement uses TRBV7-9 and TRBJ1-3, with unresolved D. Germline V gene lookup returns CDR1 SEHNR and CDR2 FQNEAQ (reference sequence). There are 16 residues in the CDR3. Trimming took off 0 bases at V and 3 bases at J, with 12 bases between the two ends.

The chain is built from TRBV6-5 and TRBJ1-6; unclear D gene. The germline CDR1 and CDR2 sequences are MNHEY and SVGAGI. This CDR3 has 17 amino acids. The V and J ends lost 4 bases and 0 bases respectively, with 13 bases between them. CDR3 DNA sequence: TGTGCCAGCAGTTTGACCTTCAAGAGCTCCTATAATTCACCCCTCCACTTT. Its protein product is CASSLTFKSSYNSPLHF.

The J gene is TRBJ1-1, the V gene TRBV12-3 or TRBV12-4; D possibly corresponds to TRBD1 (5 bases). The CDR3 contains 13 residues. V shed 8 bases and J shed 0 bases, with 10 bases lying between them. The CDR3 DNA reads TGTGCCAGCGGGGGATTCATGAACACTGAAGCTTTCTTT. It is translated as CASGGFMNTEAFF.

The V call is TRBV10-3, the J call TRBJ1-2; D is undetermined. The V gene's germline CDR1 is ENHRY and CDR2 SYGVKD. CDR3 length: 10 residues. The V and J ends lost 9 bases and 6 bases respectively, with 8 bases between them. CDR3 nucleotides: TGTGCCATTGTACGGGATGGCTACACCTTC. Its translation: CAIVRDGYTF.

The chain couples TRBV30 to TRBJ1-1; the D gene is possibly TRBD1 (6 bases). The CDR3 covers 14 residues. Between the trimmed V and J ends, which lost 2 bases and 5 bases, there was a span of 15 bases. The germline V gene encodes CDR1 GTSNPN and CDR2 SVGIG (reference sequence). The CDR3 DNA sequence: TGTGCCTGGAGTAGGAGGGGGGGTGAAACTGAAGCTTTCTTT. Its translation is CAWSRRGGETEAFF.

Details on this clonotype: A read error is possible here, since a much larger clone lies one base away. The V gene is TRBV11-1, the J gene TRBJ2-7; 10 bases are a match to TRBD1. Germline V gene data show CDR1 as SGHAT and CDR2 as FQDESV (reference sequence). V lost 1 base, J lost 6 bases, and 6 bases stayed unmatched. There are 15 residues in the CDR3. The CDR3 sequence is CASSLGGQGKCEQYF. The CDR3 coding sequence is TGTGCCAGCAGCTTAGGGGGACAGGGGAAGTGCGAGCAGTACTTC.

On this clonotype: This may arise from a read error, as a much more abundant clone is one base away. The chain has TRBV7-2 and TRBJ1-3; D gene uncertain. The CDR3 covers 16 residues. Germline CDR1 and CDR2: SGHTA and FQGNSA. Here the CDR3 reads CASSKSVWEAGNTTYF. DNA for the CDR3: TGTGCCAGCAGCAAAAGTGTATGGGAGGCTGGAAACACCACATATTTT.

The chain employs TRBV7-9 and TRBJ2-2; tentative D call: TRBD2 (5 bases). V lost 2 bases, J lost 5 bases, and 12 bases lay in between. This CDR3 contains 15 residues. Germline CDR1 and CDR2: SEHNR and FQNEAQ (reference sequence). CDR3 sequence: CASSLTSGLTGELFF. The CDR3, as DNA: TGTGCCAGCAGCTTAACTTCGGGGTTGACCGGGGAGCTGTTTTTT.

In DNA form, the CDR3 reads TGCGCCAGCAGCTTTGGGACAGGGGGAGATAATTCACCCCTCCACTTT. The encoded protein is CASSFGTGGDNSPLHF. The chain combines TRBV5-1 with TRBJ1-6, with 11 bases aligning to TRBD1. The V and J ends lost 2 bases and 5 bases, in that order; junction bases with no gene match: 3. This CDR3 spans 16 amino acids. Germline assignment: CDR1 SGHRS and CDR2 YFSETQ.

This clonotype was observed a handful of times. The V gene is TRBV24-1, the J gene TRBJ1-3; unclear D gene. In germline, CDR1 is KGHDR, CDR2 SFDVKD. This CDR3 spans 11 amino acids. V lost 9 bases and J lost 8, with 10 bases in between. The CDR3 region has the DNA TGTGCCACCTCAGGCGGGGACACCATATATTTT. It codes for CATSGGDTIYF.

This chain joins TRBV2 and TRBJ2-1; a possible D gene is TRBD1 (6 bases). This CDR3 has 15 residues. The germline V and J ends were trimmed by 4 bases and 7 bases, with 17 bases remaining between them. Germline values: CDR1 SNHLY, CDR2 FYNNEI. The CDR3 DNA sequence: TGTGCCAGCAGTGCAGTGACAGGCCCTTGGAATGAGCAGTTCTTC. Protein sequence: CASSAVTGPWNEQFF.